Sequencing of this T cell receptor (beta chain) was carried out in a study of blood T cell repertoires in COVID-19. Looking at the study overall: Acute-phase and convalescent COVID-19 samples originated in the United States, Italy and Spain.

Trimming cost V 6 bases and J 5 bases; bases outside gene matches: 11. Germline CDR1 and CDR2: SNHLY and FYNNEI. This CDR3 has 15 amino acids. Produced via immunoSEQ multiplex PCR; TCRdb's table is partial and in-frame only. The data show 200,000 to 300,000 clones, 70% to 90% seen once. Sequences were obtained from PBMCs or T cells enriched from blood (not recorded which). This sequence joins TRBV2 and TRBJ1-1; 8 bases map to TRBD1. This TCR was sampled from a woman in her 40s with acute COVID-19. The CDR3 protein is CASRAGQGLRTEAFF. The DNA for the CDR3 is TGTGCCAGCAGGGCTGGACAGGGCCTAAGGACTGAAGCTTTCTTT.